Presented here are 18 T cell receptor beta chains from one specimen sequenced in a study of OX40 agonist ivuxolimab in advanced cancers. Profiled with immunoSEQ multiplex PCR; TCRdb holds only in-frame clones, not every one. This sample has approximately 60,000 clones, with around 93% found just once. The source material was CD4+ or CD8+ T cells sorted from blood, sampled in a trial of the OX40 agonist ivuxolimab. All receptors come from an adult with an advanced solid tumor such as melanoma, head and neck, liver or kidney cancer.

The chain employs TRBV28 and TRBJ1-1; 9 bases line up with TRBD1. The germline V gene has CDR1 MDHEN and CDR2 SYDVKM. Trimming took 4 bases from V and 7 from J; bases not matched to a gene: 4. The CDR3 is made up of 13 amino acids. CDR3 in DNA: TGTGCCAGCAGTTACAGGGGGCACGGTGAAGCTTTCTTT. Translation gives CASSYRGHGEAFF.

Concerning this clone itself: The sample carries other DNA sequences with the same CDR3. The rearrangement links TRBV29-1 to TRBJ2-1; D ambiguous. The V and J ends lost 3 bases and 3 bases respectively, with 6 bases between them. The CDR3 loop spans 12 amino acids. Germline loops: CDR1 SQVTM, CDR2 ANQGSEA. The CDR3 is CSVEYSYNEQFF. The CDR3 nucleotides read TGCAGCGTTGAGTACAGCTACAATGAGCAGTTCTTC.

The V gene is TRBV6-1, the J gene TRBJ1-5; D gene unclear. The germline gives CDR1 MNHNS, CDR2 SASEGT. The CDR3 extends over 17 amino acids. V was shortened by 0 bases and J by 0 bases, with 12 bases between the two germline ends. In DNA, the CDR3 is TGTGCCAGCAGTGAAGCGCCGACCTCTTATAGCAATCAGCCCCAGCATTTT. It encodes CASSEAPTSYSNQPQHF.

V and J are TRBV4-1 and TRBJ1-1; possibly TRBD1 for D (6 bases). V lost 2 bases, J lost 11 bases, and 24 bases lay in between. Germline V gives CDR1 MGHRA, CDR2 YSYEKL. The CDR3 sequence is 16 residues long. The CDR3 bases are TGCGCCAGCAGCCAACCTCCAATGACAGGCTTTCAAACGGCTTTCTTT. Amino acid sequence: CASSQPPMTGFQTAFF.

This chain uses TRBV28 with TRBJ2-6, with D unclear. In germline, CDR1 is MDHEN, CDR2 SYDVKM. V was shortened by 3 bases and J by 1 base, with 7 bases between the two germline ends. CDR3 size: 15 residues. In DNA, the CDR3 is TGTGCCAGCAGTTTTATCTTATCTGGGGCCAACGTCCTGACTTTC. Translating gives CASSFILSGANVLTF.

The V gene is TRBV10-3, the J gene TRBJ2-1; 8 bases align to TRBD2. The germline V gene has CDR1 ENHRY and CDR2 SYGVKD. Trimming removed 0 bases from V and 6 bases from J; junction bases left unmatched: 7. The CDR3 covers 16 residues. Here the CDR3 reads CAISESESSGSNEQFF. CDR3 DNA: TGTGCCATCAGTGAGTCGGAGTCTAGCGGGTCCAATGAGCAGTTCTTC.

The genes are TRBV10-3 and TRBJ1-2; the D gene is possibly TRBD1 (5 bases). The ends were cut back, 5 bases at V and 5 bases at J, with 18 bases in the middle. This CDR3 is 15 amino acids long. The germline V gene encodes CDR1 ENHRY and CDR2 SYGVKD. CDR3 loop: CAISKDTPRAYGYTF. In nucleotides, the CDR3 is TGTGCCATCAGTAAGGACACTCCCCGGGCGTATGGCTACACCTTC.

The chain recombines TRBV18 with TRBJ2-3; perhaps TRBD2 as D (7 bases). Germline values: CDR1 KGHSH, CDR2 LQKENI. Trimming left V 0 bases short and J 1 base short, with 14 bases between. CDR3 length: 17 amino acids. The CDR3 coding sequence is TGTGCCAGCTCACCACCGGGGGGCGGGAGCGGCACAGATACGCAGTATTTT. Its protein is CASSPPGGGSGTDTQYF.

The chain is built from TRBV15 and TRBJ2-5, with 13 bases lining up with TRBD2. Germline V gene data show CDR1 as LNHNV and CDR2 as YYDKDF (reference sequence). This CDR3 spans 16 amino acids. V lost 5 bases to trimming and J lost 1 base; unmatched junction nucleotides: 4. In nucleotides, the CDR3 is TGTGCCACCAGCCGCGGGACTAGCGGGGTCCAAGAGACCCAGTACTTC. Translated, it gives CATSRGTSGVQETQYF.

The chain uses TRBV4-3 and TRBJ2-5, with 9 bases matching TRBD1. V was pared by 0 bases and J by 5 bases, with 7 bases of the junction left unmatched. The CDR3 is made up of 16 amino acids. From germline, CDR1 is LGHNA and CDR2 YSLEER. The CDR3 DNA is TGCGCCAGCAGCCAAGATTATGTGACAGGGGGGGAGACCCAGTACTTC. It encodes CASSQDYVTGGETQYF.

The rearrangement links TRBV7-6 to TRBJ2-3; 10 bases align to TRBD2. Losses at the gene ends were 6 bases for V and 2 bases for J; bases not matched to a gene: 11. Per germline, CDR1 SGHVS and CDR2 FNYEAQ. CDR3 length: 17 residues. The CDR3: CASSKESGRDVTDTQYF. The CDR3 region has the DNA TGTGCCAGCAGTAAAGAAAGCGGGAGGGATGTCACAGATACGCAGTATTTT.

The chain joins TRBV2 to TRBJ2-1; 8 bases agree with TRBD2. The junction had 3 bases not matched to a gene; V was cut back by 6 bases and J by 5 bases. The CDR3 runs 13 residues. Germline CDR1 reads SNHLY; CDR2 reads FYNNEI. As DNA, the CDR3 is TGTGCCAGCAGGGCACTAGCGGACAATGAGCAGTTCTTC. The encoded protein is CASRALADNEQFF.

The rearrangement uses TRBV27 and TRBJ2-3, with D tentatively TRBD2 (6 bases). The germline CDR1 and CDR2 sequences are MNHEY and SMNVEV (reference sequence). With 4 bases removed from V and 0 bases from J, the gap between germline ends came to 23 bases. The length of the CDR3 is 19 residues. As DNA, the CDR3 is TGTGCCAGCAGTTCGACCTCGGGACTCATGGAAACTAGCACAGATACGCAGTATTTT. The encoded protein is CASSSTSGLMETSTDTQYF.

The V and J genes are TRBV4-3 and TRBJ2-6; 7 bases fit TRBD1. Looked up from germline, CDR1 is LGHNA and CDR2 is YSLEER. J lost 2 bases, V lost 0 bases, and 1 base had no gene match. The CDR3 sequence is 16 residues long. The CDR3, as DNA: TGCGCCAGCAGCCAAGAAGGGGGCGCTGGGGCCAACGTCCTGACTTTC. This gives the protein CASSQEGGAGANVLTF.

This clone was detected only once. The rearrangement links TRBV19 to TRBJ2-2; D is unclear. Trimming removed 2 bases from V and 2 bases from J, with 9 bases in between. This CDR3 region has 15 residues. The germline V gene has CDR1 LNHDA and CDR2 SQIVND (reference sequence). The CDR3, as DNA: TGTGCCAGTAGTATAAGATTGGACAACACCGGGGAGCTGTTTTTT. Amino acid sequence: CASSIRLDNTGELFF.

The V call is TRBV7-9, the J call TRBJ1-1; D is undetermined. This CDR3 has 13 residues. Germline CDR1 reads SEHNR; CDR2 reads FQNEAQ (reference sequence). V gave up 5 bases and J gave up 3 bases, with 10 bases separating them. CDR3: CASSQERHTEAFF. In DNA form, the CDR3 reads TGTGCCAGCAGCCAGGAGCGTCACACTGAAGCTTTCTTT.

CDR3 nucleotides: TGTGCCAGCAGCTTAGTTATTAGCTCTCGCTACGAGCAGTACTTC. This codes for CASSLVISSRYEQYF. The chain links TRBV7-9 to TRBJ2-7; D remains ambiguous. CDR3 length: 15 amino acids. The V and J ends lost 1 base and 3 bases respectively, with 13 bases between them. CDR1 and CDR2 from the germline V gene are SEHNR and FQNEAQ (reference sequence). Full variable domain (missing parts from reference TRBV7-9 and TRBJ2-7): DTGVSQNPRHKITKRGQNVTFRCDPISEHNRLYWYRQTLGQGPEFLTYFQNEAQLEKSRLLSDRFSAERPKGSFSTLEIQRTEQGDSAMYLCASSLVISSRYEQYFGPGTRLTVT.

The genes are TRBV7-6 and TRBJ2-5; 11 nucleotides agree with TRBD1. V gave up 4 bases and J gave up 4 bases; unmatched junction bases: 5. The CDR3 contains 15 residues. Germline V CDR1 and CDR2: SGHVS, FNYEAQ. The CDR3 region has the DNA TGTGCCAGCAGCTCCAGGACAGGGGGCTCAGAGACCCAGTACTTC. Its protein product is CASSSRTGGSETQYF. Supplemented by reference TRBV7-6 and TRBJ2-5, the full variable domain reads GAGVSQSPRYKVTKRGQDVALRCDPISGHVSLYWYRQALGQGPEFLTYFNYEAQQDKSGLPNDRFSAERPEGSISTLTIQRTEQRDSAMYRCASSSRTGGSETQYFGPGTRLLVL.